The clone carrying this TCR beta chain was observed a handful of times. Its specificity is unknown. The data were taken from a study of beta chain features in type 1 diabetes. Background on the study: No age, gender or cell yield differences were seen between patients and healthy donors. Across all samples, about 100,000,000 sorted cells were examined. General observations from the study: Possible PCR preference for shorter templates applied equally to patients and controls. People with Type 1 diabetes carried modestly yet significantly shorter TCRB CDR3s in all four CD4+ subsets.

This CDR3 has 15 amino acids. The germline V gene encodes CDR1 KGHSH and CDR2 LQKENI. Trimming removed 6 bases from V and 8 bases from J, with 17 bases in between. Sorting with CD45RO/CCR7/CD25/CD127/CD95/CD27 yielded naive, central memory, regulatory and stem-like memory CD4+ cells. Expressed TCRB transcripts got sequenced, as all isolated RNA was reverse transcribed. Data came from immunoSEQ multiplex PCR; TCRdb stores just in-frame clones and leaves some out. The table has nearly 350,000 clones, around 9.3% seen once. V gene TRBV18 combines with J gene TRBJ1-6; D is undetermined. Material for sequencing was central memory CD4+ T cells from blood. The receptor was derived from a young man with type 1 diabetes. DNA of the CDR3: TGTGCCAGCTCGCAAGAGCGGCAAGGGCATTCACCCCTCCACTTT. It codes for CASSQERQGHSPLHF. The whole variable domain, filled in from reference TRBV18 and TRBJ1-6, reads NAGVMQNPRHLVRRRGQEARLRCSPMKGHSHVYWYRQLPEEGLKFMVYLQKENIIDESGMPKERFSAEFPKEGPSILRIQQVVRGDSAAYFCASSQERQGHSPLHFGNGTRLTVT.